This is a list of T cell receptor beta chains from one sample in a study of cytomegalovirus exposure and HLA in healthy donors. Repertoires were generated with immunoSEQ multiplex PCR, while TCRdb's copy carries only in-frame clones and drops some. The table has over 100,000 clones, approximately 75% seen once; the top ten hold around 4.2%. The sample consisted of PBMCs. The receptors shown here come from a man between 45 and 60 years old in good health and CMV-seropositive. CDR3s include the opening cysteine and the closing phenylalanine or tryptophan. The order of the fields is J gene, D gene, clone size, V gene, CDR3 protein, CDR3 DNA. The D gene is left open where the match is weak. The listing skips clone size in some rows; elsewhere it reads once, few, many or a size class.

j_call: TRBJ1-2
d_call: -
clone_size: -
v_call: TRBV19
cdr3_aa: CASRPERTNYGYTF
cdr3_nt: TGTGCCAGTAGGCCCGAGCGCACTAACTATGGCTACACCTTC

j_call: TRBJ2-1
d_call: -
clone_size: -
v_call: TRBV5-6
cdr3_aa: CASSPLSYNEQFF
cdr3_nt: TGTGCCAGCAGCCCCCTTTCCTACAATGAGCAGTTCTTC

j_call: TRBJ1-1
d_call: -
clone_size: -
v_call: TRBV5-1
cdr3_aa: CASSLEGHSNTEAFF
cdr3_nt: TGCGCCAGCAGCTTGGAGGGACACTCGAACACTGAAGCTTTCTTT

j_call: TRBJ1-1
d_call: -
clone_size: -
v_call: TRBV14
cdr3_aa: CASSRTVNTEAFF
cdr3_nt: TGTGCCAGCAGCAGGACAGTTAACACTGAAGCTTTCTTT

j_call: TRBJ1-5
d_call: TRBD1
clone_size: few
v_call: TRBV19
cdr3_aa: CASSTRPGTGQPQHF
cdr3_nt: TGTGCCAGTAGCACACGTCCCGGGACAGGGCAGCCCCAGCATTTT

j_call: TRBJ2-3
d_call: TRBD2
clone_size: -
v_call: TRBV4-3
cdr3_aa: CASSQAGASGRDTQYF
cdr3_nt: TGCGCCAGCAGCCAAGCCGGGGCTAGCGGGCGTGATACGCAGTATTTT

j_call: TRBJ1-1
d_call: -
clone_size: few
v_call: TRBV18
cdr3_aa: CASSLSQGPNTEAFF
cdr3_nt: TGTGCCAGCTCACTATCACAGGGTCCCAACACTGAAGCTTTCTTT

j_call: TRBJ1-4
d_call: -
clone_size: -
v_call: TRBV5-4
cdr3_aa: CASSSLGSNEKLFF
cdr3_nt: TGTGCCAGCAGCAGTCTAGGTAGTAATGAAAAACTGTTTTTT

j_call: TRBJ2-3
d_call: -
clone_size: -
v_call: TRBV5-1
cdr3_aa: CASSWTVHTDTQYF
cdr3_nt: TGCGCCAGCAGCTGGACAGTACACACAGATACGCAGTATTTT

j_call: TRBJ2-7
d_call: TRBD2
clone_size: -
v_call: TRBV15
cdr3_aa: CATSNPSGAYEQYF
cdr3_nt: TGTGCCACCAGCAATCCTAGCGGGGCCTACGAGCAGTACTTC

j_call: TRBJ2-5
d_call: -
clone_size: few
v_call: TRBV27
cdr3_aa: CASSPLPPRETQYF
cdr3_nt: TGTGCCAGCAGTCCGCTTCCGCCCCGGGAGACCCAGTACTTC

j_call: TRBJ1-2
d_call: TRBD1
clone_size: once
v_call: TRBV10-3
cdr3_aa: CAISPGTGAGGYTF
cdr3_nt: TGTGCCATCAGTCCCGGGACAGGGGCGGGAGGCTACACCTTC

j_call: TRBJ2-2
d_call: -
clone_size: -
v_call: TRBV18
cdr3_aa: CASSPDFSGELFF
cdr3_nt: TGTGCCAGCTCACCAGACTTTTCAGGGGAGCTGTTTTTT

j_call: TRBJ1-4
d_call: -
clone_size: -
v_call: TRBV7-9
cdr3_aa: CASSLDGEKLFF
cdr3_nt: TGTGCCAGCAGCTTAGACGGTGAAAAACTGTTTTTT

j_call: TRBJ2-1
d_call: TRBD2
clone_size: -
v_call: TRBV19
cdr3_aa: CASSLSSGGPYNEQFF
cdr3_nt: TGTGCCAGTAGTCTTTCTAGCGGAGGCCCCTACAATGAGCAGTTCTTC

j_call: TRBJ2-2
d_call: -
clone_size: -
v_call: TRBV7-8
cdr3_aa: CASTYEAPVNTGELFF
cdr3_nt: TGTGCCAGCACCTATGAGGCTCCGGTGAACACCGGGGAGCTGTTTTTT

j_call: TRBJ1-5
d_call: TRBD1
clone_size: few
v_call: TRBV15
cdr3_aa: CATSIRDRGYNQPQHF
cdr3_nt: TGTGCCACCAGCATACGCGACAGGGGCTATAATCAGCCCCAGCATTTT

j_call: TRBJ1-1
d_call: -
clone_size: -
v_call: TRBV25-1
cdr3_aa: CASSETTDTEAFF
cdr3_nt: TGTGCCAGCAGTGAAACTACGGACACTGAAGCTTTCTTT

j_call: TRBJ1-3
d_call: -
clone_size: -
v_call: TRBV15
cdr3_aa: CATSRDRIGNTIYF
cdr3_nt: TGTGCCACCAGCAGAGATCGTATTGGAAACACCATATATTTT

j_call: TRBJ2-3
d_call: TRBD2
clone_size: few
v_call: TRBV5-6
cdr3_aa: CASSFLAGADTDTQYF
cdr3_nt: TGTGCCAGCAGCTTTCTAGCGGGGGCCGACACAGATACGCAGTATTTT

j_call: TRBJ2-2
d_call: TRBD2
clone_size: -
v_call: TRBV7-2
cdr3_aa: CASSSGLAGNTGELFF
cdr3_nt: TGTGCCAGCAGCTCCGGACTAGCGGGGAACACCGGGGAGCTGTTTTTT

j_call: TRBJ1-5
d_call: TRBD1
clone_size: -
v_call: TRBV27
cdr3_aa: CASSFGTDNQPQHF
cdr3_nt: TGTGCCAGCAGTTTTGGGACAGACAATCAGCCCCAGCATTTT

j_call: TRBJ1-3
d_call: TRBD1
clone_size: -
v_call: TRBV5-1
cdr3_aa: CASSLAGTAPGNTIYF
cdr3_nt: TGCGCCAGCAGCTTGGCTGGGACAGCCCCTGGAAACACCATATATTTT

j_call: TRBJ1-6
d_call: -
clone_size: few
v_call: TRBV5-1
cdr3_aa: CASSLGGRSYNSPLHF
cdr3_nt: TGCGCCAGCAGCTTAGGGGGTCGCTCCTATAATTCACCCCTCCACTTT

j_call: TRBJ1-1
d_call: -
clone_size: few
v_call: TRBV5-4
cdr3_aa: CASSLGTTGNTEAFF
cdr3_nt: TGTGCCAGCAGCTTAGGGACAACCGGGAACACTGAAGCTTTCTTT

j_call: TRBJ1-2
d_call: -
clone_size: few
v_call: TRBV6-5
cdr3_aa: CASSYSAANYGYTF
cdr3_nt: TGTGCCAGCAGTTACTCAGCAGCGAACTATGGCTACACCTTC

j_call: TRBJ2-7
d_call: TRBD1
clone_size: few
v_call: TRBV5-4
cdr3_aa: CASSTDRKGQYF
cdr3_nt: TGTGCCAGCAGCACGGACAGGAAGGGGCAGTACTTC

j_call: TRBJ2-1
d_call: TRBD2
clone_size: -
v_call: TRBV5-1
cdr3_aa: CASSRTSSSSYNEQFF
cdr3_nt: TGCGCCAGCAGCAGGACTAGCTCCAGCTCCTACAATGAGCAGTTCTTC

j_call: TRBJ1-3
d_call: -
clone_size: -
v_call: TRBV6-5
cdr3_aa: CASSYSDIPSGNTIYF
cdr3_nt: TGTGCCAGCAGTTACTCCGACATCCCGTCTGGAAACACCATATATTTT

j_call: TRBJ2-1
d_call: -
clone_size: -
v_call: TRBV28
cdr3_aa: CASIYRRAGNEQFF
cdr3_nt: TGTGCCAGCATTTATAGGAGGGCGGGGAATGAGCAGTTCTTC

j_call: TRBJ2-7
d_call: -
clone_size: -
v_call: TRBV6-1
cdr3_aa: CASSDDQGLYEQYF
cdr3_nt: TGTGCCAGCAGCGACGATCAGGGGCTATACGAGCAGTACTTC

j_call: TRBJ2-5
d_call: -
clone_size: -
v_call: TRBV2
cdr3_aa: CASSEPSVETQYF
cdr3_nt: TGTGCCAGCAGTGAACCTAGCGTAGAGACCCAGTACTTC

j_call: TRBJ1-1
d_call: TRBD1
clone_size: -
v_call: TRBV19
cdr3_aa: CASSLRTGGRGAFF
cdr3_nt: TGTGCCAGTAGTCTCAGAACAGGGGGCCGGGGGGCTTTCTTT

j_call: TRBJ2-1
d_call: TRBD1
clone_size: -
v_call: TRBV7-8
cdr3_aa: CASSPGQGFYNEQFF
cdr3_nt: TGTGCCAGCAGCCCGGGACAGGGGTTCTACAATGAGCAGTTCTTC

j_call: TRBJ1-6
d_call: TRBD1
clone_size: -
v_call: TRBV6-5
cdr3_aa: CASSYSGGQYNSPLHF
cdr3_nt: TGTGCCAGCAGTTACTCCGGGGGACAGTATAATTCACCCCTCCACTTT

j_call: TRBJ2-1
d_call: -
clone_size: -
v_call: TRBV25-1
cdr3_aa: CASSALQANEQFF
cdr3_nt: TGTGCCAGCAGTGCACTACAGGCCAATGAGCAGTTCTTC

j_call: TRBJ2-1
d_call: TRBD1
clone_size: -
v_call: TRBV5-1
cdr3_aa: CASRMGQYNEQFF
cdr3_nt: TGCGCCAGCAGAATGGGACAGTACAATGAGCAGTTCTTC

j_call: TRBJ1-3
d_call: -
clone_size: -
v_call: TRBV28
cdr3_aa: CASGPLGASGNTIYF
cdr3_nt: TGTGCCAGCGGCCCCCTGGGGGCCTCTGGAAACACCATATATTTT

j_call: TRBJ1-5
d_call: -
clone_size: few
v_call: TRBV6-1
cdr3_aa: CASSESPWNLGNQPQHF
cdr3_nt: TGTGCCAGCAGTGAAAGCCCATGGAACCTAGGCAATCAGCCCCAGCATTTT

j_call: TRBJ2-6
d_call: -
clone_size: once
v_call: TRBV9
cdr3_aa: CASSLRRGGANVLTF
cdr3_nt: TGTGCCAGCAGCCTAAGGAGGGGTGGGGCCAACGTCCTGACTTTC

j_call: TRBJ1-2
d_call: TRBD1
clone_size: few
v_call: TRBV11-2
cdr3_aa: CASSVDRSYGYTF
cdr3_nt: TGTGCCAGCAGTGTGGACAGGAGCTATGGCTACACCTTC

j_call: TRBJ2-5
d_call: -
clone_size: -
v_call: TRBV7-9
cdr3_aa: CASSLALRQETQYF
cdr3_nt: TGTGCCAGCAGCTTAGCGCTGCGGCAAGAGACCCAGTACTTC

j_call: TRBJ1-2
d_call: -
clone_size: -
v_call: TRBV7-8
cdr3_aa: CATRGGDGYTF
cdr3_nt: TGTGCCACCCGGGGGGGTGATGGCTACACCTTC

j_call: TRBJ2-3
d_call: TRBD2
clone_size: -
v_call: TRBV28
cdr3_aa: CASIHSGLAGADTQYF
cdr3_nt: TGTGCCAGCATCCACTCGGGACTAGCGGGAGCAGATACGCAGTATTTT

j_call: TRBJ2-7
d_call: -
clone_size: few
v_call: TRBV7-3
cdr3_aa: CASSYSQGLEQYF
cdr3_nt: TGTGCCAGCAGCTATAGCCAAGGACTCGAGCAGTACTTC

j_call: TRBJ2-3
d_call: TRBD1
clone_size: -
v_call: TRBV5-1
cdr3_aa: CASSNRTGEDTQYF
cdr3_nt: TGCGCCAGCAGCAATCGGACAGGGGAAGATACGCAGTATTTT

j_call: TRBJ1-1
d_call: -
clone_size: -
v_call: TRBV7-2
cdr3_aa: CASSRGVDTEAFF
cdr3_nt: TGTGCCAGCAGCCGGGGGGTGGACACTGAAGCTTTCTTT

j_call: TRBJ1-2
d_call: -
clone_size: -
v_call: TRBV28
cdr3_aa: CASSPLTGQQVYGYTF
cdr3_nt: TGTGCCAGCAGTCCCCTTACAGGACAACAAGTCTATGGCTACACCTTC

j_call: TRBJ1-2
d_call: -
clone_size: -
v_call: TRBV19
cdr3_aa: CATRRQPNVNNYGYTF
cdr3_nt: TGTGCCACGAGGAGACAGCCAAATGTGAACAACTATGGCTACACCTTC

j_call: TRBJ2-1
d_call: TRBD2
clone_size: -
v_call: TRBV5-1
cdr3_aa: CASSSNPLHREGGYNEQFF
cdr3_nt: TGCGCCAGCAGCTCTAACCCCTTGCACCGGGAGGGCGGGTACAATGAGCAGTTCTTC

j_call: TRBJ2-2
d_call: TRBD2
clone_size: -
v_call: TRBV7-6
cdr3_aa: CASSKTGGGTGELFF
cdr3_nt: TGTGCCAGCAGCAAAACCGGGGGGGGGACCGGGGAGCTGTTTTTT